This T cell receptor beta chain is from a study of cytomegalovirus exposure and HLA in healthy donors (dated by TCRdb to about 2017). Concerning the study at large: An earlier analysis of fewer than 750 of the donors reported 276 Gb of sequence data and around 120 million unique TCR beta sequences obtained from around 170 million T cells. High-throughput TCR immunosequencing, statistical association of individual TCRs with disease status, and machine learning were combined to predict cytomegalovirus infection status. Donor age, sex, ethnicity and CMV serostatus were compiled together with the repertoire data. Roughly 290 gigabases of sequencing data and 70 million to 95 million unique TCR sequences made up an early release that covered fewer than 650 HLA-typed donors. Along with the approximately 650-subject first cohort, a separate validation cohort of 120 different subjects was used. Of the roughly 400 genotyped donors, 75% to 85% were placed in the genetic ancestry cluster associated with self-reported Caucasian donors. The number of typed donors differed by locus: about 620-640 for A, B, C, DRB1 and DQB1; 522 for DQA1; about 600 for DPA1; and some 450 for DPB1. HLA typing included class I and class II loci at four-digit resolution. Among some 410 genotyped donors of the cohort, an average of 235,054 unique TCR beta nucleotide sequences were sequenced per donor, roughly 18% of them non-productive. The T cell repertoires of 700 or so subjects were profiled by immunosequencing and related to cytomegalovirus serostatus. An earlier analysis of several hundred of the donors applied high-throughput TCR beta sequencing to assess whether each TCR beta V gene segment acted as functional or pseudogenic. All discovery cohort repertoires had been generated on a single sequencing platform. Rather than drawing on any new phenotypic data, the later analysis identified candidate immune exposures from TCR beta sequences and the way those sequences occurred across donors. A later genetic analysis took genome-wide SNP genotypes for about 55% of the roughly 700 donors and used that subset as a discovery cohort. Four or five DR-DQ haplotypes were handled as single units for association and clustering because linkage in the cohort was strong. To study patterns of TCR occurrence, a later analysis re-analyzed previously published TCR beta repertoires from several hundred donors and added high-resolution HLA genotyping. The study aimed to test whether signatures of past pathogen exposure could be identified by cataloging public T cell receptors. The study at large found these results: The only immune exposure information available for the cohort was CMV serostatus. The cohort was sequenced for TCR beta chains only, and without alpha or paired-chain data the features that could be detected were limited. A later analysis found that TCR association rates varied across HLA loci, with DRB1 alleles showing the most associated TCRs and HLA-C alleles the fewest. Several of the top co-occurrence clusters appeared to be linked to parvovirus B19, influenza, CMV and Epstein-Barr virus, according to a later analysis. A later analysis associated roughly 17,000 TCR beta sequences with specific HLA alleles at a false discovery rate of 0.05. When HLA alleles, especially DR and DQ, strongly co-occurred, attributing TCR associations to individual alleles was difficult. The classifier was reported to diagnose cytomegalovirus status with high specificity and sensitivity in both the original cohort and the validation cohort. Linkage disequilibrium might explain the correlated functional status among segregating V segments, but an unknown experimental factor could not be excluded. Because HLA typing was missing for some donors at each locus, association tests included only the typed subset. Compared with the approximately 670-donor mean, donors in an Asian-associated ancestry cluster had fewer N-insertions in productive TCRs, according to a later genetic analysis. Over 15 rarely observed V segments, including chromosome 9 orphons, were excluded from the earlier analysis of 550 to 700 of the donors because counts were too low. In a later genetic analysis, a missense DCLRE1C variant was associated with V-gene and J-gene trimming of TCR beta chains, and the association was replicated in an independent cohort. An earlier analysis of around 600 of the donors showed that most TCR beta V segments appeared in productive rearrangements either about 87% or about 30% of the time, which broadly matched IMGT annotations. A further reported finding was that TCR beta sequences accurately predicted the HLA-A and HLA-B alleles for most subjects in the first cohort. Roughly uniform sequencing depth across donors was assumed in presence/absence analyses, although this assumption may not hold. In a later analysis, HLA-associated TCR beta chains were found to be more clonally expanded and to have lower generation probabilities than equally common non-associated chains. A later analysis found that most CMV-associated TCR beta chains appeared HLA-restricted, with HLA associations seemingly driven largely by CMV exposure. The study listed approximately 150 TCR beta chains as associated with cytomegalovirus. While some public TCRs were present in many individuals, most TCR sequences turned up only very rarely across donors. A cluster of highly shared sequence variants was judged likely to be a technical artifact of the sequencing pipeline. The authors suggested that the approach could potentially be extended to other disease states and immunological phenotypes. A few of the identified cytomegalovirus-associated TCR beta chains were confirmed in vitro to be specific for cytomegalovirus antigens. Some IMGT-functional V segments, including TRBV6-2 and TRBV6-3, could not be told apart with the 87-base-pair reads, so those segments were excluded.

The CDR3 runs 12 amino acids, cysteine and phenylalanine included. Only the CDR3 DNA stays, 36 bases, in frame from base 1. The junction shows trimming of 7 bases on V and 4 bases on J, and the gene matches do not reach 2 bases of it. This clone came up once. Its antigen is unknown. The sample holds no much larger clone one base away, and base qualities are not on file. Library construction relied on the immunoSEQ multiplex PCR assay. A mixture of 60 forward primers for TCR Vbeta segments and 13 reverse primers for TCR Jbeta segments was used in the multiplex PCR. The CDR3 region of rearranged TCR beta genes was amplified from genomic DNA with a multiplex PCR assay. Amplified TCR beta libraries were sequenced as 87-base-pair reads on the Illumina HiSeq System. From the authors' description of their analysis: Across the 670 or so repertoires, a later analysis counted 80 million or so unique TCR beta chains, approximately 12 million of which were shared by at least two donors. Raw reads were error-corrected and collapsed into unique sequences with a nearest-neighbor algorithm that merged closely related sequences to remove PCR and sequencing errors. Alignment of CDR3 sequences to IMGT reference sequences was used to assign V, D and J gene segments. For a sequence to be retained, a match of at least six nucleotides to both a V gene segment and a J gene segment was required. Rearrangements were called productive when the CDR3 lacked stop codons and stayed in frame with V and J; all others were non-productive. Following IMGT convention, CDR3 was defined as the stretch from the second conserved V-encoded cysteine up to the conserved J-encoded phenylalanine. The earlier analysis of about 500 of the donors excluded sequences that lacked an unambiguous match to a single V gene segment. In an earlier analysis of several hundred of the donors, V segments were called functional above 56.7% productive rearrangements and were called segregating when the between-donor standard deviation exceeded 5%. A statistical classification framework was developed to diagnose cytomegalovirus status using the catalog of TCR beta chain sequences. A later analysis assigned V and J genes by comparing TCR nucleotide sequences with IMGT/GENE-DB human TR gene sequences. In a later analysis, CDR3 sequences and most-parsimonious VDJ recombination scenarios were assigned using the TCRdist pipeline. A later analysis defined each TCR beta chain by its CDR3 amino acid sequence plus V-gene family, and excluded reads lacking a unique V-gene family. In a later analysis, around 600 highly shared, low-generation-probability nucleotide sequences were removed to address suspected cross-contamination and a sequencing artifact. In a later analysis, a clonal expansion index was calculated for each public chain from normalized within-repertoire ranks of inferred template counts. In a later analysis, generation probabilities were computed with a VDJ recombination model fitted to out-of-frame rearrangements, and the resulting probabilities were checked against IGoR. In a later analysis, hypergeometric tests were used to score TCR-TCR, TCR-HLA and TCR-CMV co-occurrence, with a repertoire-size bias correction applied to TCR pairs. A later analysis estimated false discovery rates by permuting HLA or CMV assignments 20 times. In a later analysis, co-occurring TCRs were grouped using DBSCAN, with TCRdist sequence similarity added in when clustering inside HLA-allele-positive subsets. Co-occurrence clustering excluded repertoires with fewer than 30,000 or more than 120,000 public chains, plus five with anomalous nucleotide sharing. The table comes from immuneACCESS by way of TCRdb, which keeps in-frame sequences with V and J called. Part of the clones is missing from these tables; in studies checked, under half for an unresolved V gene and the rest for unknown reasons. That table supplies the V and J calls and clone size; D and trimming were determined from the DNA. This sample holds about 83,000 clones; roughly 81% were observed only once. 1.5% to 2% of the sample rests with the top ten.

The cohort was made up of roughly 670 healthy bone marrow donors. All cohort members were sampled while nominally healthy, although unrecorded immune exposures were likely present. The donor was CMV seronegative and belonged to the group of 350 to 400 seronegative cohort members. A peripheral blood sample was provided by each donor, and peripheral blood mononuclear cells were used for TCR beta sequencing. Genomic DNA was extracted from the blood cell samples with the Qiagen DNeasy Blood Extraction Kit. Input material: PBMCs. The chain couples TRBV23-1 to TRBJ1-2; 8 junctional bases match TRBD1. TRBV23-1 is an ORF, with its function uncertain. This clonotype originated in a woman in her thirties in good health and CMV-seronegative. The DNA sequence is TGCGCCAGCACTACAGGGGGCTATGGCTACACCTTC. Its protein is CASTTGGYGYTF.